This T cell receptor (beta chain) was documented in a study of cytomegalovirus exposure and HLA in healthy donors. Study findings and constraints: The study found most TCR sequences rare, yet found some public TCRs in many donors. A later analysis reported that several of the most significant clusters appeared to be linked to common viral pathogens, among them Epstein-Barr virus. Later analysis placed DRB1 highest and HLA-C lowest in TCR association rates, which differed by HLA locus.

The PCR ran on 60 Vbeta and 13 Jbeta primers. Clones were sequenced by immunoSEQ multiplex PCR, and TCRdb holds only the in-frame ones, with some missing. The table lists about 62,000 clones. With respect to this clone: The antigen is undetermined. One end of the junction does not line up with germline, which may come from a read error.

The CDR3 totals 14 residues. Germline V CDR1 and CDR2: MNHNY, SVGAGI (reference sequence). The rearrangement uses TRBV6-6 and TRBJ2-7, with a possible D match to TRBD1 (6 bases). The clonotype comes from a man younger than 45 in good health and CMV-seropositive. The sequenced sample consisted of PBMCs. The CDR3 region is CASSYSPGSGEQCF. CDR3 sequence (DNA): TGTGCCAGCAGTTACAGCCCAGGGTCAGGGGAGCAGTGCTTC.